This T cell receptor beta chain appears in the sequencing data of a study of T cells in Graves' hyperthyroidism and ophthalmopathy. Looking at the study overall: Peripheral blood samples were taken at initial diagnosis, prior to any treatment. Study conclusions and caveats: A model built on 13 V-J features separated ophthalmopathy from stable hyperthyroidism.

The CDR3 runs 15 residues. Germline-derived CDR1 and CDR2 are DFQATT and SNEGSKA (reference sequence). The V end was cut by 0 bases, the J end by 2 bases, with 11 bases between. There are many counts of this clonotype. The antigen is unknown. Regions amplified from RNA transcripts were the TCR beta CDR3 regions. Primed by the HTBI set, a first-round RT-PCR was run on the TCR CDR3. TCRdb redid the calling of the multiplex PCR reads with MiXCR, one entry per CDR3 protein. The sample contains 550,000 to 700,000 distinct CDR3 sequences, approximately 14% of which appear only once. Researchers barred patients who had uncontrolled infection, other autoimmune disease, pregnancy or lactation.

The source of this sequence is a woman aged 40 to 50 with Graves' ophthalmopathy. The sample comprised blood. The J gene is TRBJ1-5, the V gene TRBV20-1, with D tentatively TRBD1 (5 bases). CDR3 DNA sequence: TGCAGTGCTAGAGATACCCAGGGAGGCAATCAGCCCCAGCATTTT. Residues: CSARDTQGGNQPQHF.